The 30 T cell receptor beta chains below all came from one sample that was sequenced in a study of tumor and adjacent non-tumor tissue in lung cancer. No cell sorting was done before RNA was extracted from the tissue. The normal lung tissue was taken more than 3 cm from the tumor edge. Three rounds of nested PCR, following a modified ARM-PCR protocol, produced the TCRbeta library. Using its own MiXCR run on the multiplex PCR reads, TCRdb lists one record per CDR3 protein. This sample has roughly 75,000 distinct CDR3 sequences, with about two thirds found just once. Sequencing used distant non-tumor lung tissue. The receptors derive from a woman aged 45-60 years with non-small cell lung cancer.

This clonotype occurred many times. The J gene is TRBJ2-2, the V gene TRBV6-2 or TRBV6-3, with TRBD2 matching 7 bases. Germline V gene sequence: CDR1 MNHEY, CDR2 SVGEGT. This CDR3 is built from 13 residues. V lost 7 bases and J lost 4; bases outside the gene matches: 3. CDR3 coding DNA: TGTGCCAGCACCGGGACTACCACCGGGGAGCTGTTTTTT. It translates to CASTGTTTGELFF.

This clonotype was seen only a few times. This is likely a read error, given that the CDR3 carries no conserved phenylalanine or tryptophan at its end. The V and J genes are TRBV11-3 and TRBJ2-3; a possible D gene is TRBD1 (6 bases). CDR1 is SGHNT and CDR2 is YENEEA in the germline V gene. The CDR3 is made up of 13 amino acids. In DNA form, the CDR3 reads TGTGCTAGCAGCACCAGGGGTACAGATACCCAGTATCTT. Translated: CASSTRGTDTQYL.

CDR3 in amino acids: CASSLCGPNYGYTF. In DNA form, the CDR3 reads TGTGCCAGCAGTTTATGCGGACCTAACTATGGCTACACCTTC. The rearrangement joins TRBV28 to TRBJ1-2; D is ambiguous. The CDR3 runs 14 residues. Trimming removed 0 bases from V and 0 bases from J, with 5 bases in between. Germline CDR1 is MDHEN and CDR2 is SYDVKM.

In the case of this clonotype: A much larger clone differs from this one at a single base, so this may be a read error. The chain is built from TRBV20-1 and TRBJ1-2; 8 bases are shared with TRBD1. The germline CDR1 and CDR2 sequences are DFQATT and SNEGSKA (reference sequence). This CDR3 region has 13 residues. The ends lost 1 base at V and 7 bases at J; junction bases unmatched: 5. CDR3 nucleotides: TGCAGTGCTAGAGGGGGACAGGCTCTTGGCTACACCTTC. It is translated as CSARGGQALGYTF.

As to this clonotype: This sequence may be a read error, since a much larger clone differs from it by one base. The chain employs TRBV7-8 and TRBJ2-1; 10 bases agree with TRBD2. The CDR3 runs to 17 residues. From germline, CDR1 is SGHVS and CDR2 FQNEAQ. The CDR3 bases are TGTGCCAGCAGCCCCCTAGCGGGAGTGATCTCCTACTATGAGCAGTTCTTC. Its protein is CASSPLAGVISYYEQFF.

The genes are TRBV11-3 and TRBJ2-3; the D gene is possibly TRBD2 (6 bases). The germline V and J ends were trimmed by 1 base and 3 bases, with 11 bases remaining between them. From germline, CDR1 is SGHNT and CDR2 YENEEA. CDR3 size: 15 residues. The CDR3 protein is CASSLGGMATDTQYF. The CDR3 coding sequence is TGTGCCAGCAGCTTAGGCGGGATGGCTACAGATACGCAGTATTTT.

CDR3 nucleotides: TGTGCCTGTGAAGGGCGGGTGGGCCGATCCTACGAGCAGTACTTC. Protein product: CACEGRVGRSYEQYF. The chain couples TRBV30 to TRBJ2-7, with D perhaps TRBD2 (5 bases). Trimming stripped 6 bases from V and 1 base from J, with 19 bases between. The CDR3 runs 15 residues. Germline CDR1 GTSNPN, CDR2 SVGIG (reference sequence).

This clonotype turned up a few times. The chain carries TRBV7-9 and TRBJ2-5; D might be TRBD1 (6 bases). V was cut by 3 bases and J by 5 bases, with 13 bases left in between. CDR1 is SEHNR, CDR2 FQNEAQ, per germline (reference sequence). The CDR3 length is 14 residues. The CDR3 loop reads CASSLLGAGETQYF. The CDR3 coding sequence is TGTGCCAGCAGCTTGTTGGGGGCCGGGGAGACCCAGTACTTC.

This clonotype has only a few counts. At one of its ends the junction is not consistent with the germline gene, which may arise from a read error. This sequence joins TRBV11-2 and TRBJ2-5; possibly TRBD1 for D (7 bases). The CDR3 sequence is 16 residues long. Per germline, CDR1 SGHAT and CDR2 FQNNGV. Here the CDR3 reads CANSHPGGTGSETQYF. DNA for the CDR3: TGTGCCAACAGCCACCCAGGGGGTACCGGGAGTGAGACCCAGTACTTC.

This chain joins TRBV5-4 and TRBJ2-3; 7 nucleotides line up with TRBD1. The ends lost 5 bases at V and 0 bases at J; junction bases unmatched: 3. This CDR3 comprises 14 residues. Germline V gene data show CDR1 as SGHNT and CDR2 as YYREEE (reference sequence). The chain's CDR3 is CASRSTGSTDTQYF. The CDR3, as DNA: TGTGCCAGCAGATCGACAGGGAGCACAGATACGCAGTATTTT.

This chain joins TRBV7-8 and TRBJ2-7, with TRBD2 matching over 7 bases. CDR1 and CDR2 (germline): SGHVS, FQNEAQ. This CDR3 spans 15 amino acids. The trim removed 0 bases at V and 1 base at J, leaving 3 bases unmatched. CDR3 nucleotides: TGTGCCAGCAGCTTAGCTGGCGGGGGTTCCTACGAGCAGTACTTC. Protein: CASSLAGGGSYEQYF. The variable domain in full, completed from reference TRBV7-8 and TRBJ2-7, reads GAGVSQSPRYKVAKRGQDVALRCDPISGHVSLFWYQQALGQGPEFLTYFQNEAQLDKSGLPSDRFFAERPEGSVSTLKIQRTQQEDSAVYLCASSLAGGGSYEQYFGPGTRLTVT.

As to this clonotype: A much bigger clone sits one base away, suggesting this may be a read error. The J gene is TRBJ2-5, the V gene TRBV5-6; 9 bases map to TRBD2. From germline, CDR1 is SGHDT and CDR2 YYEEEE. This CDR3 region has 17 residues. The CDR3 loop reads CASSLPAGGISQKTQYF. CDR3 nucleotide sequence: TGTGCCAGCAGCCTGCCAGCGGGAGGTATTTCCCAAAAGACCCAGTACTTC.

Worth noting for this clonotype: The junction does not match germline at one end; this may be a read error. V usage is TRBV11-2 and J usage is TRBJ2-7; D might be TRBD1 or TRBD2, each matching 6 bases. From germline, CDR1 is SGHAT and CDR2 FQNNGV. This CDR3 is 15 amino acids long. CDR3 DNA sequence: TGCGCCAACAGCTCGGGGGCAGGCCGGACCTACGAGCAGTACTTC. It is translated as CANSSGAGRTYEQYF.

Notes on this clonotype: At one end the junction does not follow the germline gene, possibly because of a read error. The J gene is TRBJ2-2, the V gene TRBV5-4, with D tentatively TRBD1 or TRBD2 (5 bases each). Germline CDR1 and CDR2: SGHNT and YYREEE (reference sequence). This CDR3 is built from 15 residues. The CDR3 sequence: CASSTGTEGMGELSF. As DNA, the CDR3 is TGTGCCAGCAGCACGGGGACCGAGGGTATGGGGGAGCTGTCTTTT.

Comment on this clonotype: The junction shows a germline mismatch at one end, possibly a read error. This chain connects TRBV4-1 to TRBJ2-1; the match to TRBD1 covers 9 bases. This CDR3 is 17 amino acids long. CDR1 MGHRA and CDR2 YSYEKL come from the germline V gene. The CDR3 reads CASSHSGQGIHYNEKFF. Here the CDR3 DNA reads TGCGCCAGCAGCCATTCCGGACAGGGGATACATTACAATGAGAAGTTCTTC.

Worth noting for this clonotype: In this CDR3 the conserved last residue, phenylalanine or tryptophan, is missing, so a read error is likely. This chain uses TRBV20-1 with TRBJ2-7; 11 bases are shared with TRBD2. This CDR3 has 15 amino acids. The germline V gene has CDR1 DFQATT and CDR2 SNEGSKA (reference sequence). CDR3 sequence: CNATSEGTSGYEQYS. The CDR3 nucleotides read TGCAATGCTACCTCCGAGGGGACTAGCGGTTACGAGCAGTACTCC.

This clonotype was seen repeatedly, ten times or more. The chain recombines TRBV28 with TRBJ1-5; the D is unclear. The CDR3 sequence is 16 residues long. V dropped 3 bases and J dropped 0 bases, with 12 bases sitting between them. Per germline, CDR1 MDHEN and CDR2 SYDVKM. The CDR3 loop is CASSFLSRLSNQPQHF. The DNA for the CDR3 is TGTGCCAGCAGTTTTTTATCAAGACTTAGCAATCAGCCCCAGCATTTT.

This clonotype was observed many times. The chain is built from TRBV5-1 and TRBJ2-2; D uncertain. V dropped 5 bases and J dropped 5 bases, with 10 bases sitting between them. Germline CDR1 reads SGHRS; CDR2 reads YFSETQ. CDR3 size: 13 residues. CDR3 region: CASRALSTGELFF. Here the CDR3 DNA reads TGCGCCAGCAGAGCGTTATCTACCGGGGAGCTGTTTTTT.

In regard to this clonotype: A much larger clone differs from this one at a single base, so this may be a read error. The chain uses TRBV9 and TRBJ2-1; 10 bases map to TRBD1. The V segment lost 4 bases and the J segment 8 bases; nucleotides outside the gene matches: 12. CDR3 length equals 16 residues. Germline-derived CDR1 and CDR2 are SGDLS and YYNGEE. In DNA, the CDR3 is TGTGCCAGCAGCAGTCAAGGGACAGGGGCATCCGATGAGCAGTTCTTC. Amino acid sequence: CASSSQGTGASDEQFF.

Concerning this clonotype itself: Its ends do not fully match the called genes, so a read error is possible. The V and J genes are TRBV11-2 and TRBJ2-7; weak D call: TRBD1 (6 bases). CDR1 is SGHAT and CDR2 is FQNNGV in the germline V gene. This CDR3 has 15 amino acids. The CDR3 sequence: CASSLAPGTYYDQYF. CDR3 nucleotides: TGTGCCAGCAGCCTAGCCCCCGGGACATATTACGATCAGTACTTC.

The genes are TRBV30 and TRBJ2-1; possible D gene TRBD2, 6 bases. Germline CDR1 reads GTSNPN; CDR2 reads SVGIG (reference sequence). V gave up 0 bases and J gave up 5 bases, with 14 bases separating them. The length of the CDR3 is 15 residues. The CDR3 DNA follows: TGTGCCTGGAGTGTTCTAGCGTTAGCCCACAATGAGCAGTTCTTC. Its translation: CAWSVLALAHNEQFF.

As for this clonotype: Germline and junction disagree at one end, which may indicate a read error. The V and J genes are TRBV29-1 and TRBJ2-4, with 8 positions matching TRBD2. Germline values: CDR1 SQVTM, CDR2 ANQGSEA. This CDR3 comprises 18 residues. The CDR3 DNA reads TGCAGCGTAGAAGGGGGACTAGTGGCAGTATCCTCGGGAAACATTCAGTACTTC. It specifies CSVEGGLVAVSSGNIQYF.

This clonotype was seen ten or more times. The rearrangement joins TRBV6-2 or TRBV6-3 to TRBJ2-5; no firm D call. The CDR3 length is 13 residues. Germline V gene sequence: CDR1 MNHEY, CDR2 SVGEGT. Deletions cut 0 bases from V and 2 bases from J, with 4 bases between. The CDR3 DNA sequence: TGTGCCAGCAGTTACTCCGAACAAGAGACCCAGTACTTC. This encodes CASSYSEQETQYF.

The chain combines TRBV6-2 or TRBV6-3 with TRBJ1-2, with 7 positions matching TRBD1. Germline trimming cut 9 bases from V and 6 bases from J; bases unmatched to any gene: 7. Looked up from germline, CDR1 is MNHEY and CDR2 is SVGEGT. This CDR3 is 12 amino acids long. The chain's CDR3 is CASSRGQDGYTF. The CDR3 DNA sequence: TGTGCCAGTAGCCGCGGACAGGATGGCTACACCTTC.

A remark on this clonotype: A junction boundary mismatches the germline segment, possibly from a read error. The V gene is TRBV5-1, the J gene TRBJ2-5; 7 nucleotides align to TRBD1. This CDR3 has 14 residues. Germline-derived CDR1 and CDR2 are SGHRS and YFSETQ. CDR3 loop: CASSLDRFEEAQYF. DNA for the CDR3: TGCGCCAGCAGTTTGGACAGGTTCGAAGAGGCCCAGTACTTC. The full variable domain, with the rest looked up from reference TRBV5-1 and TRBJ2-5, is KAGVTQTPRYLIKTRGQQVTLSCSPISGHRSVSWYQQTPGQGLQFLFEYFSETQRNKGNFPGRFSGRQFSNSRSEMNVSTLELGDSALYLCASSLDRFEEAQYFGPGTRLLVL.

This clonotype was found once. The rearrangement joins TRBV13 to TRBJ2-7, with 8 bases identical to TRBD2. This CDR3 spans 15 amino acids. From germline, CDR1 is PRHDT and CDR2 FYEKMQ (reference sequence). The CDR3 loop reads CPGSLAPSGYYEQYF. The CDR3 bases are TGTCCCGGCAGCTTAGCACCTAGCGGGTACTACGAGCAGTACTTC.

The V and J genes are TRBV20-1 and TRBJ1-6, with D possibly TRBD1 on 5 matching bases. Germline-derived CDR1 and CDR2 are DFQATT and SNEGSKA (reference sequence). The CDR3 covers 20 residues. V lost 5 bases and J 10 bases, leaving 36 bases between the germline ends. The CDR3 sequence: CSARRIGAVSRAEQGSPLHF. The CDR3 coding sequence is TGCAGTGCTCGACGGATTGGGGCCGTATCCCGGGCGGAGCAGGGATCACCCCTCCACTTT.

Points on this clonotype: Germline is not matched at one junction end, which may reflect a read error. The chain couples TRBV6-2 or TRBV6-3 to TRBJ1-5, with D possibly matching TRBD1 (5 bases). The CDR3 covers 14 residues. Germline V lookup: CDR1 MNHEY, CDR2 SVGEGT. CDR3 DNA sequence: TGTGCCAGCAGACCGGGGGTCGTCAATCGGCCCCAGCATTTT. Residues: CASRPGVVNRPQHF.

A word on this clonotype: This may come from a read error, since a much larger clone is one base off. This chain uses TRBV10-1 with TRBJ2-3, with D tentatively TRBD1 (5 bases). V lost 6 bases and J 2 bases, leaving 15 bases between the germline ends. CDR1 is WNHNN, CDR2 SYGVQD, per germline (reference sequence). The CDR3 has 15 residues. The CDR3 loop is CASSGRKGFTDTQYF. The CDR3 DNA is TGCGCCAGCAGCGGAAGGAAGGGGTTCACAGATACGCAGTATTTT.

For this clonotype: At one end, the junction sequence differs from germline, possibly due to a read error. V is TRBV12-3 or TRBV12-4 and J is TRBJ2-2; TRBD2 is a possible D gene (5 bases). This CDR3 is built from 16 residues. CDR3 loop: CVSNTAGLWENGELFF. The CDR3 DNA follows: TGTGTCAGCAACACCGCCGGGTTGTGGGAGAACGGGGAACTGTTTTTT.